The 10 T cell receptor beta chains below come from one sample, sequenced in a study of blood T cell repertoires in COVID-19. Using immunoSEQ multiplex PCR, the repertoire was profiled, and TCRdb retains in-frame clones only, with some absent. Among some 64,000 clones listed, more than 75% were seen once. The sample comprised peripheral blood. These receptors all come from a woman aged 55-75 years with acute or convalescent COVID-19.

This clone is a singleton in its sample. The chain uses TRBV6-5 and TRBJ1-1; D unclear. Germline CDR1 is MNHEY and CDR2 is SVGAGI. V was shortened by 5 bases and J by 0 bases, with 10 bases between the two germline ends. The CDR3 totals 14 residues. The CDR3 DNA follows: TGTGCCAGCAGTACGGTCTTCATGAACACTGAAGCTTTCTTT. As protein: CASSTVFMNTEAFF.

V gene TRBV7-2 combines with J gene TRBJ2-1, with D perhaps TRBD2 (5 bases). Germline loops: CDR1 SGHTA, CDR2 FQGNSA. The CDR3 sequence is 15 residues long. The V gene lost 4 bases and the J gene lost 5 bases, with 15 bases spanning the gap. CDR3 sequence reads: CASSSLGGSDNEQFF. In DNA form, the CDR3 reads TGTGCCAGCAGCTCTCTCGGCGGGTCGGACAATGAGCAGTTCTTC. The whole variable domain, remainder taken from reference TRBV7-2 and TRBJ2-1, is GAGVSQSPSNKVTEKGKDVELRCDPISGHTALYWYRQSLGQGLEFLIYFQGNSAPDKSGLPSDRFSAERTGGSVSTLTIQRTQQEDSAVYLCASSSLGGSDNEQFFGPGTRLTVL.

J is TRBJ1-1 and V is TRBV19; D is uncertain. The germline V and J ends were trimmed by 2 bases and 7 bases, with 8 bases remaining between them. The CDR3 consists of 12 residues. Germline CDR1 reads LNHDA; CDR2 reads SQIVND (reference sequence). This CDR3 is CASSIRGREAFF. For the CDR3, the DNA is TGTGCCAGTAGTATACGAGGTCGTGAAGCTTTCTTT.

The chain links TRBV6-5 to TRBJ1-1; the D is unclear. Looked up from germline, CDR1 is MNHEY and CDR2 is SVGAGI. The CDR3 loop spans 15 amino acids. The ends were cut back, 4 bases at V and 0 bases at J, with 12 bases in the middle. The CDR3 DNA reads TGTGCCAGCAGTTTCTCGGAGGATTTGAACACTGAAGCTTTCTTT. Protein: CASSFSEDLNTEAFF.

The genes are TRBV7-3 and TRBJ2-1; no clear D gene. The CDR3 has 13 residues. The V gene lost 8 bases and the J gene lost 4 bases, with 12 bases spanning the gap. Germline lookup yields CDR1 SGHTA and CDR2 FQGTGA. The CDR3 DNA reads TGTGCCAGCGCGTGGAGCAGTTACAATGAGCAGTTCTTC. It codes for CASAWSSYNEQFF.

This chain uses TRBV28 with TRBJ1-6, with a possible D match to TRBD1 (6 bases). This CDR3 is 18 amino acids long. The V gene's germline CDR1 is MDHEN and CDR2 SYDVKM. The V gene lost 6 bases and the J gene lost 0 bases, with 18 bases spanning the gap. The CDR3 here is CASSPVLGASSYNSPLHF. DNA for the CDR3: TGTGCCAGCAGCCCAGTTTTGGGGGCGAGCTCCTATAATTCACCCCTCCACTTT.

The rearrangement links TRBV28 to TRBJ2-7, with D perhaps TRBD1 (6 bases). V was clipped by 1 base and J by 4 bases, with 14 bases between them. Germline assignment: CDR1 MDHEN and CDR2 SYDVKM. This CDR3 contains 15 residues. The DNA of the CDR3 is TGTGCCAGCAGTTTATACACCGGGACATCTTACGAGCAGTACTTC. Its translation is CASSLYTGTSYEQYF.

Only a few counts were recorded for this clone. This rearrangement joins TRBV4-2 to TRBJ1-3; possibly TRBD1 for D (6 bases). The germline gives CDR1 LGHNA, CDR2 YNFKEQ. V shed 4 bases and J shed 2 bases, with 15 bases lying between them. This CDR3 comprises 16 residues. CDR3 sequence: CASSLNRELTGNTIYF. DNA for the CDR3: TGTGCCAGCAGCCTGAACAGGGAGCTTACTGGAAACACCATATATTTT.

The chain couples TRBV5-5 to TRBJ2-7; D is unclear. V was pared by 0 bases and J by 3 bases, with 7 bases between. The V gene's germline CDR1 is SGHKS and CDR2 YYEKEE (reference sequence). The length of the CDR3 is 13 residues. The CDR3 coding sequence is TGTGCCAGCAGCTTGGAACATTTCTACGAGCAGTACTTC. Translating gives CASSLEHFYEQYF.

V is TRBV28 and J is TRBJ2-2; a weak D match, TRBD2 (6 bases). CDR1 MDHEN and CDR2 SYDVKM come from the germline V gene. The CDR3 consists of 14 residues. V was clipped by 7 bases and J by 5 bases, with 14 bases between them. CDR3 DNA: TGTGCCAGCACCCGGGACTGGCTAACCGGGGAGCTGTTTTTT. This gives the protein CASTRDWLTGELFF.